The clone carrying this TCR beta chain has more than one count but fewer than ten. Its antigen is not known. The data were obtained in a study of CD8+ T cells in alopecia areata. General study results and limits: For lesional scalp, especially alopecia totalis/universalis, clonality was higher than in normal scalp.

The sequencing template was cDNA reverse transcribed from extracted RNA. Produced via immunoSEQ multiplex PCR; TCRdb's table is partial and in-frame only. Of around 140,000 clones listed, 40% to 65% are singletons. The receptor was derived from a human donor with alopecia areata. The starting material was CD4+ T cells sorted from blood, obtained at week 0.

CDR3 coding DNA: TGTGCCAGCAGCCCCTTAGGAAACACCATATATTTT. Translation gives CASSPLGNTIYF. The V and J genes are TRBV6-6 and TRBJ1-3, with no clear D. The V end was cut by 6 bases, the J end by 4 bases, with 7 bases between. CDR3 length: 12 residues. Germline V CDR1 and CDR2: MNHNY, SVGAGI (reference sequence).